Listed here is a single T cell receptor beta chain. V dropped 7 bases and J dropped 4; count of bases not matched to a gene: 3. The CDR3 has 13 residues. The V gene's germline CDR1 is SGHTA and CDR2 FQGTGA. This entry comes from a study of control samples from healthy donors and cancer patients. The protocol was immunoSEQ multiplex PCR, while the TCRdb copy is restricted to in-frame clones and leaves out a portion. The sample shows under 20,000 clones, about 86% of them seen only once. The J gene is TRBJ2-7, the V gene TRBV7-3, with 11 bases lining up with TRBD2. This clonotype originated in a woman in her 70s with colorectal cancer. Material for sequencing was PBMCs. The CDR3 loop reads CASTPSGRYEQYF. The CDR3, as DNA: TGTGCCAGCACCCCTAGCGGGAGGTACGAGCAGTACTTC.